This T cell receptor beta chain emerged from a study of T cells in women clearing cervical HPV infection. Overall study context: Case blood was drawn when the lesion was first found; control blood after infection became undetectable.

The method was immunoSEQ multiplex PCR; TCRdb's version includes in-frame clones alone and lacks a portion of them. There are 35,000 to 45,000 clones in the sample, with 5.8% held by the top ten. Study-wide findings and caveats: CIN3+ cases had significantly higher TCR repertoire richness than controls, but evenness did not differ.

Note on this clone: The antigen is unknown. The read terminates 3 residues ahead of where the CDR3 ends, so the germline J gene completes it.

This CDR3 spans 16 amino acids. V lost 4 bases to trimming and J lost 6 bases; unmatched junction nucleotides: 9. Germline V gene lookup returns CDR1 SGHNT and CDR2 YYREEE (reference sequence). V usage is TRBV5-4 and J usage is TRBJ2-5, with 13 bases identical to TRBD2. This receptor was obtained from a woman between 18 and 69 years old with a cervical HPV16 infection that either progressed to CIN3+ or cleared (not recorded which). The sample was blood buffy coat. The CDR3 region is CASSTTGTSGKKTQYF. The CDR3 bases that were read are TGTGCCAGCAGCACTACCGGGACTAGCGGGAAGAAGACC.